Listed below are T cell receptor beta chains from one sample, sequenced in a study of preoperative IRX-2 immunotherapy in early breast cancer. Produced via immunoSEQ multiplex PCR; TCRdb's table is partial and in-frame only. The sample lists around 5,600 clones, roughly 66% occurring once. Sequences were derived from tumor tissue, sampled before IRX-2 immunotherapy. The receptors originated from a human donor with breast cancer. CDR3s include the opening cysteine and the closing phenylalanine or tryptophan. D genes are given only for firm matches. Not all rows give a size; the values are once, few, many and, for expanded clones, a class.

>NA|TRBV27|NA|TRBJ2-1
TGTGCCAGCCACGAGACAGGGAGGTACAATGAGCAGTTCTTC
CASHETGRYNEQFF
>NA|TRBV18|NA|TRBJ1-1
TGTGCCAGCTCACCCAGGGCGGTAGACACTGAAGCTTTCTTT
CASSPRAVDTEAFF
>few|TRBV14|NA|TRBJ2-3
TGTGCCAGCAGCCAATGGGAGCCACCAGATACGCAGTATTTT
CASSQWEPPDTQYF
>once|TRBV19|TRBD2|TRBJ2-7
TGTGCCAGCCAGTGGACTAGCGGGAGTTACGAGCAGTACTTC
CASQWTSGSYEQYF
>NA|TRBV18|NA|TRBJ2-3
TGTGCCAGCTCACCAGGGGACCGGTGGGAGTATTTT
CASSPGDRWEYF
>NA|TRBV12-5|NA|TRBJ1-1
TGTGCTAGTGGTTTCCCCGAGGAGAACACTGAAGCTTTCTTT
CASGFPEENTEAFF
>NA|TRBV28|NA|TRBJ2-7
TGTGCCAGCATCCTAGGGCCAGGGGCTTCCGAGCAGTACTTC
CASILGPGASEQYF
>NA|TRBV29-1|NA|TRBJ2-1
TGCAGCGTTGTGGACTCCCTATCGGTCTTGTCCTACAATGAGCAGTTCTTC
CSVVDSLSVLSYNEQFF
>NA|TRBV9|NA|TRBJ1-6
TGTGCCAGCAGGCCTCAGGGAGATAATTCACCCCTCCACTTT
CASRPQGDNSPLHF
>NA|TRBV18|TRBD2|TRBJ2-7
TGTGCCAGCTCATCCCCTCTAGCGGGAGGGTACGAGCAGTACTTC
CASSSPLAGGYEQYF
>NA|TRBV19|TRBD2|TRBJ2-7
TGTGCCAGTAGTATAGGGGGACTAAGCGGGAGCGCCTACGAGCAGTACTTC
CASSIGGLSGSAYEQYF
>NA|TRBV19|TRBD1|TRBJ1-1
TGTGCCAGTAGTATGCTGACAGGGGGATCAGCTTTCTTT
CASSMLTGGSAFF
>NA|TRBV16|NA|TRBJ1-1
TGTGCCAGCAGCCCGCACCTAGGGTTCCTGAACACTGAAGCTTTCTTT
CASSPHLGFLNTEAFF
>few|TRBV6-8|NA|TRBJ1-1
TGTGCCAGCAGTTACAGACGGGGGACCACTGAAGCTTTCTTT
CASSYRRGTTEAFF
>NA|TRBV6-8|TRBD2|TRBJ2-3
TGTGCCAGCAGTGACGCTGCGGGAGGAACAGATACGCAGTATTTT
CASSDAAGGTDTQYF
>NA|TRBV6-8|NA|TRBJ2-1
TGTGCCAGCAGTTTATCACAGGCCGGAGGCAATGAGCAGTTCTTC
CASSLSQAGGNEQFF
>NA|TRBV23-1|TRBD2|TRBJ2-1
TGCGCCAGCAGCTTATTACGGAGCGGGAGTTCTAATGAGCAGTTCTTC
CASSLLRSGSSNEQFF
>NA|TRBV29-1|TRBD1|TRBJ1-1
TGCAGCGTTGAAGATACAGGGGTGAACACTGAAGCTTTCTTT
CSVEDTGVNTEAFF
>NA|TRBV28|NA|TRBJ1-4
TGTGCCAGCAGTTTCCGTCTAACCCCAAAACTGTTTTTT
CASSFRLTPKLFF
>NA|TRBV19|NA|TRBJ1-3
TGTGCCAGTAGGACGGGACAATCCGGAAACACCATATATTTT
CASRTGQSGNTIYF
>NA|TRBV28|NA|TRBJ1-5
TGTGCCAGCAGACTCGTTAGCAATCAGCCCCAGCATTTT
CASRLVSNQPQHF
>NA|TRBV23-1|TRBD2|TRBJ2-2
TGCGCCAGCAGCTTGGTGGGACTACCCACCACCGGGGAGCTGTTTTTT
CASSLVGLPTTGELFF
>medium-sized|TRBV11-3|TRBD2|TRBJ2-1
TGTGCCAGCAGCCAGGGGACTAGCGGAAGGAGGGCCAATGAGCAGTTCTTC
CASSQGTSGRRANEQFF
>NA|TRBV23-1|NA|TRBJ2-1
TGCGCCAGCAGCCCAAGGGGCCCAAGCTCCTACAATGAGCAGTTCTTC
CASSPRGPSSYNEQFF
>few|TRBV14|NA|TRBJ2-1
TGTGCCAGCAGCCAAAGCCGAAACAATGAGCAGTTCTTC
CASSQSRNNEQFF
>NA|TRBV11-3|TRBD1|TRBJ2-7
TGTGCCAGCAGCTTTTCACGGACAGGGGCCAACTACGAGCAGTACTTC
CASSFSRTGANYEQYF
>few|TRBV6-8|NA|TRBJ2-7
TGTGCCAGCAGTCCATCGACGTACTACGAGCAGTACTTC
CASSPSTYYEQYF
>few|TRBV11-3|TRBD2|TRBJ2-1
TGTGCCAGCAGCCAGGGACTAGCCTTCGGTGAGCAGTTCTTC
CASSQGLAFGEQFF
>NA|TRBV6-8|NA|TRBJ1-2
TGTGCCAGCAGTTACTCGTCAGGGACGGGGGGCTACACCTTC
CASSYSSGTGGYTF
>few|TRBV30|NA|TRBJ2-7
TGTGCCTGGAGTCATTCCTACGAGCAGTACTTC
CAWSHSYEQYF
>NA|TRBV7-7|NA|TRBJ1-2
TGTGCCAGCAGCTCAACCGGGACCCTTGGAGGCTACACCTTC
CASSSTGTLGGYTF
>few|TRBV6-8|TRBD2|TRBJ2-7
TGTGCCACCTTCGGGACTAACTCCTACGAGCAGTACTTC
CATFGTNSYEQYF
>NA|TRBV10-1|NA|TRBJ2-1
TGCGCCAGCAGTGAGGACGTCGGGTTGGGCGACAATGAGCAGTTCTTC
CASSEDVGLGDNEQFF
>few|TRBV6-8|TRBD1|TRBJ1-5
TGTGCCAGCAGAGAGATAGGGACAGGGAATCAGCCCCAGCATTTT
CASREIGTGNQPQHF
>NA|TRBV6-7|NA|TRBJ2-1
TGTGCCAGCAGTTACGGTCATGAGCAGTTCTTC
CASSYGHEQFF
>NA|TRBV6-8|NA|TRBJ1-6
TGTGCCAGCAGTTACGGGGGTCTTAATTCACCCCTCCACTTT
CASSYGGLNSPLHF
>once|TRBV7-7|TRBD2|TRBJ2-3
TGTGCCAGCAGCTTGGAAGCGGGAGTCGTAGCTACGCAGTATTTT
CASSLEAGVVATQYF
>NA|TRBV14|TRBD2|TRBJ2-1
TGTGCCAGCAGCCAACGGGACTATTACAATGAGCAGTTCTTC
CASSQRDYYNEQFF
>NA|TRBV11-3|NA|TRBJ2-1
TGTGCCAGCAGTTCGGGGCAAATGGAGGGGGCCAACAATGAGCAGTTCTTC
CASSSGQMEGANNEQFF
>few|TRBV19|NA|TRBJ2-1
TGTGCCAGTAGCCCCCAACCCGATAGCGTTGAGCAGTTCTTC
CASSPQPDSVEQFF
>NA|TRBV28|TRBD1|TRBJ1-1
TGTGCCAGCAGGGGCCTGGGACAGGGGTATACTGAAGCTTTCTTT
CASRGLGQGYTEAFF
>NA|TRBV19|TRBD2|TRBJ2-2
TGTGCCAGTAGGACTAGCGACATCACCGGGGAGCTGTTTTTT
CASRTSDITGELFF
>once|TRBV7-1|NA|TRBJ1-5
TGTGCCAGCAGCCCAGACCCGAATCAGCCCCAGCATTTT
CASSPDPNQPQHF
>NA|TRBV11-3|NA|TRBJ2-3
TGTGCCAGCAGCTTAAGGCTATCCCTAAGCACAGATACGCAGTATTTT
CASSLRLSLSTDTQYF
>NA|TRBV5-1|TRBD1|TRBJ2-7
TGCGCCAGCAGCTTGGACGGGACAGCTATCGACGAGCAGTACTTC
CASSLDGTAIDEQYF
>NA|TRBV5-1|NA|TRBJ2-3
TGCGCCAGCAGCTCCGGGACTCCCGGGGATACGCAGTATTTT
CASSSGTPGDTQYF
>NA|TRBV6-1|NA|TRBJ2-3
TGTGCCAGCAGTGAAGCAAACAGGCAGGATACGCAGTATTTT
CASSEANRQDTQYF
>NA|TRBV10-2|TRBD1|TRBJ2-2
TGCGCCAGCAGTGGGACAGGGGTCACCGGGGAGCTGTTTTTT
CASSGTGVTGELFF
>NA|TRBV28|TRBD1|TRBJ2-5
TGTGCCAGCAGTATCGCCGGGACAGCCGAAGAGACCCAGTACTTC
CASSIAGTAEETQYF
>NA|TRBV7-7|NA|TRBJ1-4
TGTGCCAGCACCTGGATGGGGGTCGGTGAAAAACTGTTTTTT
CASTWMGVGEKLFF
>NA|TRBV10-2|NA|TRBJ2-1
TGCGCCACGATCGTGGGGAGGAACTACAATGAGCAGTTCTTC
CATIVGRNYNEQFF
>NA|TRBV6-4|NA|TRBJ1-5
TGTGCCAGCAGGGACGCCGCGGGACGGAATCAGCCCCAGCATTTT
CASRDAAGRNQPQHF
>NA|TRBV5-1|NA|TRBJ2-7
TGCGCCAGCAGCCTCGGGCCGGTGGGTTACGAGCAGTACTTC
CASSLGPVGYEQYF
>NA|TRBV11-3|NA|TRBJ1-1
TGTGCCAGCAGCTTAGATCCCCGTGGGGGTGGAACTGAAGCTTTCTTT
CASSLDPRGGGTEAFF
>medium-sized|TRBV6-8|NA|TRBJ2-7
NA
CASSTSELEQYF
>medium-sized|TRBV18|NA|TRBJ1-1
TGTGCCAGCTCACCTAACGTTCGTGTCGTGCGGGGCGAGAGGTTTGGAAAAGCTTTCTTT
CASSPNVRVVRGERFGKAFF
>NA|TRBV25-1|NA|TRBJ2-7
TGTGCCAGCAGTGAATCCATACTCTACGAGCAGTACTTC
CASSESILYEQYF
>NA|TRBV28|NA|TRBJ1-2
TGTGCCAGCACCACACCGGAAGGAGGGTTTCTTTACGGCTACACCTTC
CASTTPEGGFLYGYTF
>NA|TRBV7-7|NA|TRBJ2-5
TGTGCCAGCAGCTTATTTGGGCGGGAAGAGACCCAGTACTTC
CASSLFGREETQYF
>NA|TRBV6-8|NA|TRBJ1-2
TGTGCCATCCGGGAGGAGGGATGGGGTGGCTACACCTTC
CAIREEGWGGYTF